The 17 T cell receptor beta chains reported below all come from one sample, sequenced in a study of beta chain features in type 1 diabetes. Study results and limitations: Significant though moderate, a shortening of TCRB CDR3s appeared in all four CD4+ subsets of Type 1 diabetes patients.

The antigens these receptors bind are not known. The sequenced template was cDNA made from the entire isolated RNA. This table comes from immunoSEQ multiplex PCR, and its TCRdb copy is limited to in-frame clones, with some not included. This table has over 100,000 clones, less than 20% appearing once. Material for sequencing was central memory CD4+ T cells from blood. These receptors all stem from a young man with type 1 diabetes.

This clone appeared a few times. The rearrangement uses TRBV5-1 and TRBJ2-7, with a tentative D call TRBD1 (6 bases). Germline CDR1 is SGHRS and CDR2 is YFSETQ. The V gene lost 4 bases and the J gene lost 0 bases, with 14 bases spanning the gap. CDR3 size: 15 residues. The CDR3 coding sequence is TGCGCCAGCAGCGCACACCAGGGGATCTCCTACGAGCAGTACTTC. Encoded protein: CASSAHQGISYEQYF.

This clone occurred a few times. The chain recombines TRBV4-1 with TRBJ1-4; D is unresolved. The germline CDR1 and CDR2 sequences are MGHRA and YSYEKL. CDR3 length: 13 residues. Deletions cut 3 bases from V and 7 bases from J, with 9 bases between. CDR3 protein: CASSQRESEKLFF. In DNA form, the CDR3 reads TGCGCCAGCAGCCAGAGGGAAAGTGAAAAACTGTTTTTT.

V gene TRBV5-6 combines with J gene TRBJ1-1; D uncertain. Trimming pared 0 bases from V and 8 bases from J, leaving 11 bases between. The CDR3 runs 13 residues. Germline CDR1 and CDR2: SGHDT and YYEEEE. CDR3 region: CASSLGSGSEAFF. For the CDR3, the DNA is TGTGCCAGCAGCTTGGGGTCCGGATCAGAAGCTTTCTTT.

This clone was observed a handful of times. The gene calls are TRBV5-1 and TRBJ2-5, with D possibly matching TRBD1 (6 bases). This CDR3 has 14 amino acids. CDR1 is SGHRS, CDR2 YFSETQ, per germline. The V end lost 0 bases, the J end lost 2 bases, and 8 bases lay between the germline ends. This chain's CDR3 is CASSLGQVQETQYF. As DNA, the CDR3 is TGCGCCAGCAGCTTGGGACAGGTACAAGAGACCCAGTACTTC. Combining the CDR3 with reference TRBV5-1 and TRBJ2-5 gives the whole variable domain KAGVTQTPRYLIKTRGQQVTLSCSPISGHRSVSWYQQTPGQGLQFLFEYFSETQRNKGNFPGRFSGRQFSNSRSEMNVSTLELGDSALYLCASSLGQVQETQYFGPGTRLLVL.

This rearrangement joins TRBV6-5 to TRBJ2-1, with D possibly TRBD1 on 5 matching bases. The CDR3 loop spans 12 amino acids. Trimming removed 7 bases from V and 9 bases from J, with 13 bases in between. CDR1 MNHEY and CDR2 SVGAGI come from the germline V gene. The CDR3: CASTNRQIEQFF. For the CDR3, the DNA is TGTGCCAGCACCAATAGACAGATTGAGCAGTTCTTC.

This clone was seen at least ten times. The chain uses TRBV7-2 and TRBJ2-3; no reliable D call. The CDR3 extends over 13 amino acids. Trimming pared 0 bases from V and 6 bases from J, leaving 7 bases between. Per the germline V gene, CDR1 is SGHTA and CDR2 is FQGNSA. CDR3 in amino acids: CASSLAQEDTQYF. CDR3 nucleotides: TGTGCCAGCAGCTTAGCGCAAGAGGATACGCAGTATTTT.

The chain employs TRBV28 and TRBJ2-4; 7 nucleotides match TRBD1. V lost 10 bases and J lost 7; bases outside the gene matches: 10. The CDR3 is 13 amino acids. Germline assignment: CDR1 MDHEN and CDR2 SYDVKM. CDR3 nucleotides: TGTGCCACCACCGGGACAGTTTTGAACATTCAGTACTTC. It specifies CATTGTVLNIQYF.

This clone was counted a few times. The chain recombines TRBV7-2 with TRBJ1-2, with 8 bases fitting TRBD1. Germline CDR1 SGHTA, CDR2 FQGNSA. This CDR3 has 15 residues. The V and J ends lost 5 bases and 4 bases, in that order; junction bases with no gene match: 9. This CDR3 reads CASSKDRVSFYGYTF. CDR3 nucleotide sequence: TGTGCCAGCAGCAAGGACAGGGTTTCGTTCTATGGCTACACCTTC.

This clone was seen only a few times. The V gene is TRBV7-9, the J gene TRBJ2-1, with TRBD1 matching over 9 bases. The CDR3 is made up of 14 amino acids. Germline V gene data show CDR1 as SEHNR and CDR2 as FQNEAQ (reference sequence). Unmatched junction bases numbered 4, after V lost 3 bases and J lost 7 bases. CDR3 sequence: CASSFHGQGNEQFF. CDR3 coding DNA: TGTGCCAGCAGCTTCCATGGACAGGGGAATGAGCAGTTCTTC.

The CDR3 nucleotides read TGTGCCAGCAGTCAACAGGGTTCGGGGACCCAGTACTTC. This codes for CASSQQGSGTQYF. The chain is built from TRBV6-6 and TRBJ2-5, with D possibly TRBD1 on 6 matching bases. Trimming stripped 5 bases from V and 7 bases from J, with 14 bases between. Germline CDR1 reads MNHNY; CDR2 reads SVGAGI (reference sequence). CDR3 length equals 13 residues.

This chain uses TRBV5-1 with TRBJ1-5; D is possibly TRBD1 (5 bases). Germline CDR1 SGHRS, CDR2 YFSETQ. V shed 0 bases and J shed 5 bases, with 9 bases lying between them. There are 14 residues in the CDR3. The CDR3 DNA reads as TGCGCCAGCAGCTTGGAGCCAGGGTATCAGCCCCAGCATTTT. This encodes CASSLEPGYQPQHF.

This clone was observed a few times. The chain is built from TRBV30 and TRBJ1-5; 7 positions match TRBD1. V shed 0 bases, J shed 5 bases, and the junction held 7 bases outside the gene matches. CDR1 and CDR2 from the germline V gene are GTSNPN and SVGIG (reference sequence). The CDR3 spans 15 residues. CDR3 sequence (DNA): TGTGCCTGGAGTGTACAGGGGAGGGCCCATCAGCCCCAGCATTTT. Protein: CAWSVQGRAHQPQHF.

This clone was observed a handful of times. CDR3 nucleotides: TGTGCCAGCAGCTTGGGTGGCAGGGACTCTGGGGCCAACGTCCTGACTTTC. This gives the protein CASSLGGRDSGANVLTF. The chain couples TRBV5-4 to TRBJ2-6; a weak D match, TRBD1 (5 bases). The length of the CDR3 is 17 residues. The V end lost 0 bases, the J end lost 0 bases, and 10 bases lay between the germline ends. Germline V gene lookup returns CDR1 SGHNT and CDR2 YYREEE (reference sequence).

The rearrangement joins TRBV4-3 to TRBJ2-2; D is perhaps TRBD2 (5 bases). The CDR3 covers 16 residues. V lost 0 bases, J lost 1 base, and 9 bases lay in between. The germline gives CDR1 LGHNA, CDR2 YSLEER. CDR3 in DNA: TGCGCCAGCAGCCAAGAGTGGGCGGGGAACACCGGGGAGCTGTTTTTT. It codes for CASSQEWAGNTGELFF.

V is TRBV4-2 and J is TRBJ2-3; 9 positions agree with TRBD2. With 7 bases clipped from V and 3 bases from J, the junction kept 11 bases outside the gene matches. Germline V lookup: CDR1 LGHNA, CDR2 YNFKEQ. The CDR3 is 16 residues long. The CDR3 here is CASIGGGALTTDTQYF. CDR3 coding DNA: TGTGCCAGCATCGGCGGGGGGGCCTTGACGACAGATACGCAGTATTTT.

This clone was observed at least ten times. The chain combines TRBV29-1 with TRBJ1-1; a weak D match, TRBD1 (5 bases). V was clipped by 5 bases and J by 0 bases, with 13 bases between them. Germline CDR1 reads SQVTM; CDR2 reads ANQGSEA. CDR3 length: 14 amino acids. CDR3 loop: CSVTLQVLNTEAFF. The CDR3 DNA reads TGCAGCGTTACCCTACAGGTCCTGAACACTGAAGCTTTCTTT.

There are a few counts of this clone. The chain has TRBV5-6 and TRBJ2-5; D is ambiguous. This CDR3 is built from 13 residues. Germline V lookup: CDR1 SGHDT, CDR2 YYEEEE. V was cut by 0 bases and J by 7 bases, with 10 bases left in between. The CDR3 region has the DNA TGTGCCAGCAGCTTGGAGAGGCCAGGGACCCAGTACTTC. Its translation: CASSLERPGTQYF.